This is a list of T cell receptor beta chains from one sample in a study of OX40 agonist ivuxolimab in advanced cancers. Here immunoSEQ multiplex PCR was the method, and the copy in TCRdb shows in-frame clones only, minus some. The table includes about 70,000 clones, about nine tenths detected once. Sequencing used CD4+ or CD8+ T cells sorted from blood, obtained in a trial of the OX40 agonist ivuxolimab. These receptors originate from an adult with an advanced solid tumor such as melanoma, head and neck, liver or kidney cancer. The CDR3 runs from the conserved cysteine through the conserved F or W. D genes are given only for firm matches. Size is omitted from some rows. Given values are once, few, many or a class for expanded clones.

>TRBJ2-1|TRBV18|.|.
TGTGCCAGCTCACCAAACGGGTACAATGAGCAGTTCTTC
CASSPNGYNEQFF
>TRBJ1-1|TRBV5-1|.|.
TGCGCCAGCAGTCCGCAGGGGATGCACACTGAAGCTTTCTTT
CASSPQGMHTEAFF
>TRBJ2-5|TRBV7-9|few|.
TGTGCCAGCAGCCCACCTAGGGCCGACCGCACGCAAGAGACCCAGTACTTC
CASSPPRADRTQETQYF
>TRBJ2-2|TRBV30|.|TRBD1
TGTGCCTGGAGTGATGGCCCTGAGGGGGCGACCGGGGAGCTGTTTTTT
CAWSDGPEGATGELFF
>TRBJ2-3|TRBV6-6|.|TRBD2
TGTGCCAGCACCAGCGCGGGGGGAACAGATACGCAGTATTTT
CASTSAGGTDTQYF
>TRBJ2-7|TRBV19|.|.
TGTGCCAGTAAAAAGGGGGGTAGCTCCTACGAGCAGTACTTC
CASKKGGSSYEQYF
>TRBJ1-1|TRBV7-2|.|.
TGTGCCAGCAGCTTAGTTCGAGCGGTTAACACTGAAGCTTTCTTT
CASSLVRAVNTEAFF
>TRBJ1-1|TRBV5-6|.|.
TGTGCCAGCAGCTTGGACTTGAACACTGAAGCTTTCTTT
CASSLDLNTEAFF
>TRBJ1-4|TRBV29-1|once|.
TGCAGCGCAGGCAATCCAACTAATGAAAAACTGTTTTTT
CSAGNPTNEKLFF
>TRBJ1-1|TRBV6-6|.|TRBD1
TGTGCCAGCACCACAGGGGGGACGGGGTCCACTGAAGCTTTCTTT
CASTTGGTGSTEAFF
>TRBJ2-7|TRBV5-4|.|.
TGTGCCAGCAGCTTGGGAGCAGGGGTGTTAGGCTACGAGCAGTACTTC
CASSLGAGVLGYEQYF
>TRBJ1-1|TRBV14|.|.
TGTGCCAGCAGCCAGACTTCCGGGGGGAGGAACACTGAAGCTTTCTTT
CASSQTSGGRNTEAFF
>TRBJ2-2|TRBV5-4|.|TRBD2
TGTGCCAGCAGCTTGAAGGTAGCGGGGACCGGGGAGCTGTTTTTT
CASSLKVAGTGELFF